These 30 T cell receptor beta chains were all obtained from the same sample, sequenced in a study of cytomegalovirus exposure and HLA in healthy donors. Primers: 60 Vbeta forward and 13 Jbeta reverse. Profiling relied on immunoSEQ multiplex PCR, and the TCRdb table lists in-frame clones only, not all of them. The sample carries about 170,000 clones, 85% recorded once. Material for sequencing was PBMCs. The receptors originated from a boy aged 2-15 years in good health and CMV-seronegative.

DNA of the CDR3: TGTGCCAGCAGCGACGGAACAGGACAGGTCAGCGCCTACAATGAGCAGTTCTTC. Translating it yields CASSDGTGQVSAYNEQFF. The chain recombines TRBV5-4 with TRBJ2-1; TRBD1 matches at 7 bases. Germline loops: CDR1 SGHNT, CDR2 YYREEE (reference sequence). Losses at the gene ends were 4 bases for V and 2 bases for J; bases not matched to a gene: 15. There are 18 residues in the CDR3.

The genes are TRBV7-8 and TRBJ2-7; 7 bases are a match to TRBD1. CDR1 SGHVS and CDR2 FQNEAQ come from the germline V gene. Germline trimming cut 5 bases from V and 0 bases from J; bases unmatched to any gene: 7. The CDR3 is 15 residues long. As DNA, the CDR3 is TGTGCCAGCAGCCCCGGGACAGTCAGCTCCTACGAGCAGTACGTC. It codes for CASSPGTVSSYEQYV.

This clone was detected a few times. V gene TRBV15 combines with J gene TRBJ1-1; 7 nucleotides align to TRBD1. Per the germline V gene, CDR1 is LNHNV and CDR2 is YYDKDF (reference sequence). After removal of 0 bases from V and 6 bases from J, the junction contained 7 bases not matched to a gene. The CDR3 runs to 15 residues. The CDR3 coding sequence is TGTGCCACCAGCAGAGATCGGGACAGACGGTCTGAAGCTTTCTTT. Encoded protein: CATSRDRDRRSEAFF. Using reference TRBV15 and TRBJ1-1 for the parts outside the CDR3, the full variable domain is DAMVIQNPRYQVTQFGKPVTLSCSQTLNHNVMYWYQQKSSQAPKLLFHYYDKDFNNEADTPDNFQSRRPNTSFCFLDIRSPGLGDTAMYLCATSRDRDRRSEAFFGQGTRLTVV.

The chain recombines TRBV6-5 with TRBJ2-1, with 8 positions matching TRBD2. The germline CDR1 and CDR2 sequences are MNHEY and SVGAGI. Unmatched junction bases numbered 0, after V lost 2 bases and J lost 3 bases. This CDR3 is built from 14 residues. The chain's CDR3 is CASSYSGGYNEQFF. The CDR3 region has the DNA TGTGCCAGCAGTTACAGCGGGGGCTACAATGAGCAGTTCTTC.

The V gene is TRBV29-1, the J gene TRBJ1-2; 8 nucleotides line up with TRBD1. In germline, CDR1 is SQVTM, CDR2 ANQGSEA. The CDR3 runs 13 residues. CDR3 residues: CTPPPRGLYGYTF. The CDR3 DNA reads as TGCACTCCTCCCCCCAGGGGGCTTTATGGCTACACCTTC. Looking up the rest from reference TRBV29-1 and TRBJ1-2 gives the full variable domain: SAVISQKPSRDICQRGTSLTIQCQVDSQVTMMFWYRQQPGQSLTLIATANQGSEATYESGFVIDKFPISRPNLTFSTLTVSNMSPEDSSIYLCTPPPRGLYGYTFGSGTRLTVV.

This chain connects TRBV13 to TRBJ2-7, with TRBD1 identical over 7 bases. CDR3 length: 15 residues. CDR1 and CDR2 from the germline V gene are PRHDT and FYEKMQ (reference sequence). V shed 3 bases and J 3 bases; nucleotides not matched to a gene: 8. The chain's CDR3 is CASSFRGKTRYEQYF. CDR3 DNA: TGTGCCAGCAGCTTCAGGGGGAAAACCCGCTACGAGCAGTACTTC.

The chain couples TRBV9 to TRBJ2-1, with 11 nucleotides matching TRBD1. The CDR3 loop spans 18 amino acids. Germline trimming cut 3 bases from V and 3 bases from J; bases unmatched to any gene: 11. Germline-derived CDR1 and CDR2 are SGDLS and YYNGEE. The CDR3 DNA reads as TGTGCCAGCAGCGGCGAGGCGGGGACAGGGGGGAGCTACAATGAGCAGTTCTTC. Amino acids: CASSGEAGTGGSYNEQFF.

The chain combines TRBV28 with TRBJ2-1; D is unresolved. Trimming took off 1 base at V and 9 bases at J, with 16 bases between the two ends. CDR3 length: 15 residues. Germline lookup yields CDR1 MDHEN and CDR2 SYDVKM. As DNA, the CDR3 is TGTGCCAGCAGTTTATCTAGTATTTCATCCAGTGAGCAGTTCTTC. Protein: CASSLSSISSSEQFF.

The chain uses TRBV15 and TRBJ2-5, with 11 bases fitting TRBD2. The trim removed 1 base at V and 4 bases at J, leaving 2 bases unmatched. This CDR3 is 15 amino acids long. CDR1 is LNHNV, CDR2 YYDKDF, per germline (reference sequence). The CDR3 loop is CATSRASGRSETQYF. The CDR3 coding sequence is TGTGCCACCAGCAGAGCTAGCGGGAGGTCAGAGACCCAGTACTTC.

The chain couples TRBV28 to TRBJ1-6; D is undetermined. Per germline, CDR1 MDHEN and CDR2 SYDVKM. The CDR3 runs to 18 residues. V was clipped by 4 bases and J by 0 bases, with 16 bases between them. Here the CDR3 DNA reads TGTGCCAGCAGTTCTCCGCGGGCAGCGAGCTCCTATAATTCACCCCTCCACTTT. Protein: CASSSPRAASSYNSPLHF.

V is TRBV12-2 and J is TRBJ1-3; the table's D call, TRBD1, has no DNA check behind it. TRBV12-2 is tagged as a pseudogene. The CDR3 has 14 residues. CDR3 sequence reads: CASRPVKTGNTIYF. The CDR3, as DNA: TGTGCAAGTCGCCCAGTTAAGACAGGAAACACCATATATTTT.

This rearrangement joins TRBV10-1 to TRBJ2-7; TRBD1 matches at 7 bases. The length of the CDR3 is 14 residues. V lost 3 bases, J lost 3 bases, and 5 bases stayed unmatched. Germline CDR1 WNHNN, CDR2 SYGVQD (reference sequence). The CDR3 sequence is CASSDTGAYYEQYF. CDR3 nucleotides: TGCGCCAGCAGTGACACAGGGGCATACTACGAGCAGTACTTC.

The J gene is TRBJ2-5, the V gene TRBV5-6; TRBD2 is a possible D gene (6 bases). The tail of the sequence fits TRBJ2-7 better, so the J call may be wrong. CDR3 length: 14 amino acids. Germline V CDR1 and CDR2: SGHDT, YYEEEE. The CDR3 sequence is CASSQTSNSYEQYF. The CDR3 coding sequence is TGTGCCAGCAGCCAGACTAGTAACTCCTACGAGCAGTACTTC.

The genes are TRBV5-1 and TRBJ1-5; TRBD1 might be the D (5 bases). Germline CDR1 and CDR2: SGHRS and YFSETQ. This CDR3 has 14 residues. Trimming removed 0 bases from V and 4 bases from J, with 8 bases in between. The CDR3 sequence: CASSLEGSNQPQHF. The CDR3 nucleotides are TGCGCCAGCAGCTTGGAGGGGTCAAATCAGCCCCAGCATTTT.

V usage is TRBV10-2 and J usage is TRBJ2-7; 11 positions match TRBD1. CDR1 and CDR2 from the germline V gene are WSHSY and SAAADI. The J segment lost 6 bases and the V segment lost 9 bases, leaving 7 bases of the junction unmatched. The CDR3 is 13 amino acids. The CDR3 is CASGRDRGTEQYV. In nucleotides, the CDR3 is TGCGCCAGTGGGAGGGACAGGGGGACCGAGCAGTACGTC.

The J gene is TRBJ2-2, the V gene TRBV28, with 11 bases aligning to TRBD2. The CDR3 sequence is 18 residues long. V shed 4 bases, J shed 5 bases, and the junction held 12 bases outside the gene matches. Germline assignment: CDR1 MDHEN and CDR2 SYDVKM. The DNA of the CDR3 is TGTGCCAGCAGTTCCCCCCCCCTAGCGGGGGGCCCTACCGGGGAGCTGTTTTTT. This codes for CASSSPPLAGGPTGELFF.

The chain carries TRBV11-2 and TRBJ1-6, with D possibly being TRBD1 (6 bases). There are 16 residues in the CDR3. Germline V gene lookup returns CDR1 SGHAT and CDR2 FQNNGV. With 1 base removed from V and 7 bases from J, the gap between germline ends came to 14 bases. The CDR3 sequence is CASSLGGGQRNSPLHF. CDR3 sequence (DNA): TGTGCCAGCAGCTTAGGGGGGGGCCAACGAAATTCACCCCTCCACTTT.

This chain links TRBV7-9 with TRBJ2-1; no reliable D call. Germline CDR1 and CDR2: SEHNR and FQNEAQ (reference sequence). V was trimmed by 8 bases and J by 6 bases, leaving 20 bases between them. The CDR3 spans 15 residues. For the CDR3, the DNA is TGTGCCAGCTTCCCAGTTCCACCGACAACCAATGAGCAGTTCTTC. As protein: CASFPVPPTTNEQFF.

The chain is built from TRBV2 and TRBJ2-1; TRBD2 is a possible D gene (6 bases). Looked up from germline, CDR1 is SNHLY and CDR2 is FYNNEI. This CDR3 is 15 amino acids long. Deletions cut 5 bases from V and 3 bases from J, with 14 bases between. CDR3 in DNA: TGTGCCAGCAGTAGACTAGTTGGGGACTACAATGAGCAGTTCTTC. This encodes CASSRLVGDYNEQFF.

In its sample, this clone was seen once. V is TRBV9 and J is TRBJ2-1; D uncertain. CDR1 is SGDLS and CDR2 is YYNGEE in the germline V gene. V gave up 0 bases and J gave up 0 bases, with 10 bases separating them. The CDR3 consists of 16 residues. CDR3 residues: CASSVVSVSSYNEQFF. CDR3 in DNA: TGTGCCAGCAGCGTAGTGAGCGTTAGCTCCTACAATGAGCAGTTCTTC. Full variable domain (rest looked up from reference TRBV9 and TRBJ2-1): DSGVTQTPKHLITATGQRVTLRCSPRSGDLSVYWYQQSLDQGLQFLIQYYNGEERAKGNILERFSAQQFPDLHSELNLSSLELGDSALYFCASSVVSVSSYNEQFFGPGTRLTVL.

V is TRBV20-1 and J is TRBJ1-2; D is possibly TRBD1 (6 bases). Germline V lookup: CDR1 DFQATT, CDR2 SNEGSKA (reference sequence). With 5 bases removed from V and 12 bases from J, the gap between germline ends came to 16 bases. The CDR3 runs 11 residues. Here the CDR3 reads CSAGPDSQDTF. In DNA form, the CDR3 reads TGCAGTGCTGGACCGGACAGTCAAGACACCTTC.

CDR3 bases: TGTGCCAGCAGCCCTCGGACAGGGTGGGACACTGAAGCTTTCTTT. The encoded protein is CASSPRTGWDTEAFF. This sequence joins TRBV11-2 and TRBJ1-1; TRBD1 matches at 8 bases. Germline CDR1 reads SGHAT; CDR2 reads FQNNGV. This CDR3 comprises 15 residues. The ends lost 5 bases at V and 3 bases at J; junction bases unmatched: 8.

This chain joins TRBV5-1 and TRBJ2-1; 11 positions agree with TRBD2. Trimming at V came to 1 base and at J to 9 bases, leaving 9 bases not matched to a gene. This CDR3 is 16 amino acids long. The germline V gene has CDR1 SGHRS and CDR2 YFSETQ. DNA of the CDR3: TGCGCCAGCAGCTTGAACCTACTAGCGGGAGCGGTTGAGCAGTTCTTC. It yields the protein CASSLNLLAGAVEQFF.

The V gene is TRBV19, the J gene TRBJ2-7; 8 bases fit TRBD2. Germline values: CDR1 LNHDA, CDR2 SQIVND (reference sequence). CDR3 size: 13 residues. Trimming removed 3 bases from V and 3 bases from J; junction bases left unmatched: 1. CDR3 sequence: CASSMTSVYEQYF. DNA for the CDR3: TGTGCCAGTAGTATGACTAGCGTCTACGAGCAGTACTTC.

The chain joins TRBV2 to TRBJ2-6, with 10 positions matching TRBD2. The CDR3 has 17 residues. Trimming at V came to 7 bases and at J to 0 bases, leaving 6 bases not matched to a gene. Per the germline V gene, CDR1 is SNHLY and CDR2 is FYNNEI. The CDR3 spells CASTRTSGYSGANVLTF. CDR3 DNA: TGTGCCAGCACCCGGACTAGCGGTTACTCTGGGGCCAACGTCCTGACTTTC.

This rearrangement joins TRBV19 to TRBJ1-2, with 7 bases lining up with TRBD1. This CDR3 has 16 amino acids. The trim removed 6 bases at V and 4 bases at J, leaving 14 bases unmatched. CDR1 is LNHDA, CDR2 SQIVND, per germline (reference sequence). The CDR3 DNA reads as TGTGCCAGTAGCCTTGCTTTCGAGGGGGCCGGCTATGGCTACACCTTC. It translates to CASSLAFEGAGYGYTF. The full variable domain, rest sourced from reference TRBV19 and TRBJ1-2, is DGGITQSPKYLFRKEGQNVTLSCEQNLNHDAMYWYRQDPGQGLRLIYYSQIVNDFQKGDIAEGYSVSREKKESFPLTVTSAQKNPTAFYLCASSLAFEGAGYGYTFGSGTRLTVV.

This chain connects TRBV7-2 to TRBJ1-5; 7 nucleotides line up with TRBD1. This CDR3 contains 15 residues. The germline V gene encodes CDR1 SGHTA and CDR2 FQGNSA. Trimming took 2 bases from V and 4 from J; bases not matched to a gene: 5. The CDR3 spells CASSLRGGGNQPQHF. CDR3 coding DNA: TGTGCCAGCAGCTTAAGAGGGGGCGGAAATCAGCCCCAGCATTTT.

The chain employs TRBV25-1 and TRBJ1-6; possible D gene TRBD1, 5 bases. CDR1 MGHDK and CDR2 SYGVNS come from the germline V gene. The CDR3 is 15 amino acids. V was clipped by 3 bases and J by 2 bases, with 8 bases between them. CDR3 sequence (DNA): TGTGCCAGCAGTGAGCGGGGGGCCTATAATTCACCCCTCCACTTT. It translates to CASSERGAYNSPLHF.

The chain has TRBV5-4 and TRBJ2-1; 12 bases line up with TRBD2. The CDR3 spans 16 residues. After removal of 4 bases from V and 8 bases from J, the junction contained 10 bases not matched to a gene. From germline, CDR1 is SGHNT and CDR2 YYREEE (reference sequence). CDR3 sequence reads: CASSASLAGGDDEQFF. DNA of the CDR3: TGTGCCAGCAGCGCCTCACTAGCGGGGGGTGACGATGAGCAGTTCTTC.

The chain links TRBV11-2 to TRBJ1-1, with 8 positions matching TRBD1. The germline CDR1 and CDR2 sequences are SGHAT and FQNNGV. The J segment lost 8 bases and the V segment lost 5 bases, leaving 10 bases of the junction unmatched. This CDR3 has 14 amino acids. CDR3 protein: CASSHTPDRAEAFF. The CDR3 nucleotides read TGTGCCAGCAGCCACACCCCGGACAGGGCGGAAGCTTTCTTT.